Shown below are 4 T cell receptor beta chains from a single sample sequenced in a study of CD8 T cells in ankylosing spondylitis. TCRdb called the 5' RACE reads again in MiXCR, with one record for every CDR3 protein. Of roughly 180,000 distinct CDR3 sequences listed, 11% are singletons. The specimen was blood, either unsorted or a sorted T cell fraction (not recorded which). Receptors originate from a male donor with ankylosing spondylitis or in good health (not recorded which).

Comment on this clonotype: A much larger clone sits a single nucleotide away, making a read error possible. The chain is built from TRBV6-6 and TRBJ2-7, with D possibly matching TRBD1 (6 bases). Germline V gene lookup returns CDR1 MNHNY and CDR2 SVGAGI (reference sequence). CDR3 length: 12 amino acids. For the CDR3, the DNA is TGTGTCAGCAGTACAGGGTCCTACGAGCAGTACTTC. Its protein is CVSSTGSYEQYF.

This clonotype was recorded at least ten times. The V call is TRBV12-3 or TRBV12-4, the J call TRBJ2-5; D not resolved. The germline V and J ends were trimmed by 5 bases and 1 base, with 8 bases remaining between them. There are 13 residues in the CDR3. The CDR3 protein is CASSAGLQETQYF. CDR3 nucleotide sequence: TGTGCCAGCAGTGCCGGGCTCCAAGAGACCCAGTACTTC.

This clonotype was recorded many times. J is TRBJ1-1 and V is TRBV6-1; TRBD1 is a possible D gene (6 bases). The V gene's germline CDR1 is MNHNS and CDR2 SASEGT. The CDR3 is 14 residues long. V lost 9 bases, J lost 0 bases, and 14 bases lay in between. CDR3 in DNA: TGTGCCAGTAGGACAGCCTCTTTGAACACTGAAGCTTTCTTT. As protein: CASRTASLNTEAFF.

This clonotype has ten or more counts. This rearrangement joins TRBV18 to TRBJ2-1; the match to TRBD2 covers 10 bases. Unmatched junction bases numbered 2, after V lost 3 bases and J lost 6 bases. This CDR3 has 14 amino acids. The germline V gene encodes CDR1 KGHSH and CDR2 LQKENI. CDR3: CASSPLAGANEQFF. The DNA of the CDR3 is TGTGCCAGCTCACCTCTAGCGGGGGCCAATGAGCAGTTCTTC.